Listed below are T cell receptor beta chains from one sample, sequenced in a study of identical twins. TCRdb itself ran the 5' RACE reads through MiXCR, one entry per CDR3 protein. The top ten hold roughly 5.4% of the sample, which has about 240,000 distinct CDR3 sequences, approximately 8% seen once. Separately, the same data were catalogued under a study of yellow fever vaccine responses in identical twins.

The sample taken for sequencing was CD8+ T cells sorted from blood. The origin of the receptors is a woman under 30 in good health. The CDR3 runs from the conserved cysteine through the conserved F or W. A D gene is named only where the DNA matches it firmly. Size tells how often a clone was seen (once, few, many) or the class of an expanded clone, and some rows leave it out.

TRBV12-3/TRBV12-4	-	-	TRBJ2-5	TGTGCCAGCACCAGTGGGGGGGGGCGAGAGACCCAGTACTTC	CASTSGGGRETQYF
TRBV4-1	many	TRBD1	TRBJ2-3	TGCGCCAGCAGCCCACAGGGGGATACGCAGTATTTT	CASSPQGDTQYF
TRBV20-1	many	-	TRBJ1-5	TGCAGTGTCCAGGACGGGTATCAGCCCCAGCATTTT	CSVQDGYQPQHF
TRBV6-4	few	TRBD2	TRBJ2-3	TGTGCCAGCAGTGAGACTAGCGGGGGGTCCGATACGCAGTATTTT	CASSETSGGSDTQYF
TRBV5-5	many	-	TRBJ1-2	TGTGCCAGCAGCTTGGAATTATACAGCCCTAACTATGGCTACACCTTC	CASSLELYSPNYGYTF
TRBV29-1	-	TRBD2	TRBJ2-3	TGCAGCGTTGGGGGTAGCGGGAGTACAGATACGCAGTATTTT	CSVGGSGSTDTQYF
TRBV12-3/TRBV12-4	few	-	TRBJ1-2	TGTGCCAGCAGTCCAACGGACAACGCCATCTATGGCTACACCTTC	CASSPTDNAIYGYTF
TRBV7-3	many	TRBD2	TRBJ2-3	TGTGCCAGCAGCTTAAGGAGCGGGAGGGCCTTGGGTGATACGCAGTATTTT	CASSLRSGRALGDTQYF
TRBV7-9	-	TRBD1	TRBJ1-4	TGTGCCAGCAGCCCGGGGACAGGGGGCGCAACTAATGAAAAACTGTTTTTT	CASSPGTGGATNEKLFF
TRBV5-1	many	-	TRBJ1-1	TGCGCCAGCGACGAGGAGGGGAACACTGAAGCTTTCTTT	CASDEEGNTEAFF
TRBV12-5	few	-	TRBJ2-2	TGTGCTAGTGGTTTGACGAGGCCCGGGGAGCTGTTTTTT	CASGLTRPGELFF
TRBV7-2	-	-	TRBJ1-1	TGTGCCAGCAGCTTAGAGGGTTGGGGAAACACTGAAGCTTTCTTT	CASSLEGWGNTEAFF
TRBV12-3/TRBV12-4	-	TRBD1	TRBJ2-3	TGTGCCAGCAGTTGGGACAGGGGGGCAGATACGCAGTATTTT	CASSWDRGADTQYF
TRBV6-9	few	TRBD1	TRBJ2-7	TGTGCCAGCGAACTCGACCAGACAGGGTCCTACGAGCAGTACTTC	CASELDQTGSYEQYF
TRBV7-2	few	-	TRBJ2-2	TGTGCCAGCAGCCGGGGACTTAACACCGGGGAGCTGTTTTTT	CASSRGLNTGELFF
TRBV7-9	-	-	TRBJ2-5	TGTGCCAGCAGCTTAATTACGGGGCAAGAGACCCAGTACTTC	CASSLITGQETQYF
TRBV28	-	-	TRBJ2-5	TGTGCCAGCAGTCAAGAGGACTTGTGGGAGACCCAGTACTTC	CASSQEDLWETQYF
TRBV27	many	-	TRBJ2-7	TGTGCCAGCAGTTTATCCACAGTGTTGCCCCCTAGCGAGCAGTACTTC	CASSLSTVLPPSEQYF
TRBV2	many	TRBD2	TRBJ2-1	TGTGCCAGCCCGACGAACAGTAGCGGGACACGTATATACAATGAGCAGTTCTTC	CASPTNSSGTRIYNEQFF
TRBV7-9	many	TRBD2	TRBJ2-1	TGTGCCAGCAAGACTAGCGGGGTTTACAATGAGCAGTTCTTC	CASKTSGVYNEQFF
TRBV6-1	-	TRBD1	TRBJ2-2	TGTGCCAGCAGTGGCTGGGACAGGAACACCGGGGAGCTGTTTTTT	CASSGWDRNTGELFF
TRBV28	-	-	TRBJ2-4	TGTGCCAGCAGTTTGTGGCGGTCCATTCAGTACTTC	CASSLWRSIQYF
TRBV14	-	-	TRBJ1-2	TGTGCCAGCAGCCAAGTTGAGTACCCTTATGGCTACACCTTC	CASSQVEYPYGYTF
TRBV4-1	once	-	TRBJ1-2	TGCGCCAGCAACCCTGACCCCGGGCCTGGGGTCTATGTCTACACCTTC	CASNPDPGPGVYVYTF
TRBV29-1	many	TRBD1	TRBJ2-1	TGCAGCGTTGGGACAGGGGGTTGGAATGAGCAGTTCTTC	CSVGTGGWNEQFF
TRBV28	many	-	TRBJ1-5	TGTGCCAGCATTACGATAGGGGGTTTACAGCCCCAGCATTTT	CASITIGGLQPQHF
TRBV24-1	few	TRBD2	TRBJ2-1	TGTGCCACCAATACTAGCGGGACTTTCAATGAGCAGTTCTTC	CATNTSGTFNEQFF
TRBV29-1	-	-	TRBJ1-2	TGCAGCGTCCATGGGGGGACAAGGGGCTACACCTTC	CSVHGGTRGYTF
TRBV20-1	many	-	TRBJ1-2	TGCAGTGCTAGTTTCCCCCTTGGCGTCAACTATGGCTACACCTTC	CSASFPLGVNYGYTF
TRBV27	once	-	TRBJ1-1	TGTGCCAGCAGTTTTAGACATTCGAACACTGAAGCTTTCTTT	CASSFRHSNTEAFF
TRBV7-6	few	-	TRBJ1-4	TGTGCCAGCAGCTTAGTTAGAGGGCAGGGGCCAGAGGAAAAACTGTTTTTT	CASSLVRGQGPEEKLFF
TRBV5-6	few	-	TRBJ1-6	TGTGCCAGCAGCTTGGAAGGGGTCAATAATTCACCCCTCCACTTT	CASSLEGVNNSPLHF
TRBV12-3/TRBV12-4	-	-	TRBJ2-7	TGTGCCAGCAGCCTGGGCACATGGGAGCAGTACTTC	CASSLGTWEQYF
TRBV12-3/TRBV12-4	many	-	TRBJ2-5	TGTGCCAGCAGTTTAGGGCCTCTTCAAGAGACCCAGTACTTC	CASSLGPLQETQYF
TRBV12-3/TRBV12-4	few	-	TRBJ1-5	TGTGCCAGCAGTTTAGGAGGGACCCGGCCCCAGCATTTT	CASSLGGTRPQHF
TRBV28	-	TRBD2	TRBJ2-3	TGTGCCAGCAGTTTCGGTAGCGGGTTCGGCACAGATACGCAGTATTTT	CASSFGSGFGTDTQYF
TRBV6-4	-	-	TRBJ1-5	TGTGCCAGCAGTGACCCGCAGGGGTATCAGCCCCAGCATTTT	CASSDPQGYQPQHF
TRBV29-1	many	TRBD2	TRBJ2-1	TGCAGCGTTGAACACGGCGCTAGCGGGGGGAGCTCCTACAATGAGCAGTTCTTC	CSVEHGASGGSSYNEQFF
TRBV20-1	many	-	TRBJ1-1	TGCAGTGCTAGTAGTGGGGTGAACACTGAAGCTTTCTTT	CSASSGVNTEAFF
TRBV3-1	few	TRBD2	TRBJ2-5	TGTGCCAGCCGGGGGGTAGTTGGGGAGACCCAGTACTTC	CASRGVVGETQYF
TRBV25-1	few	-	TRBJ1-1	TGTGCCAGCGCCATGGGGAACACTGAAGCTTTCTTT	CASAMGNTEAFF
TRBV7-6	many	-	TRBJ1-4	TGTGCCAGCAGCTTATTCACTGGACAGATTGGGGAAAAACTGTTTTTT	CASSLFTGQIGEKLFF
TRBV29-1	many	-	TRBJ2-7	TGCAGCGTTTCACTAGGGTCGGAGCAGTACTTC	CSVSLGSEQYF
TRBV6-5	many	-	TRBJ2-3	TGTGCCAGCAGACGGGGAGATACGCAGTATTTT	CASRRGDTQYF
TRBV2	-	TRBD1	TRBJ2-3	TGTGCCAGCAGTGGGGGACAGGGGGTGACAGATACGCAGTATTTT	CASSGGQGVTDTQYF
TRBV27	-	TRBD1	TRBJ2-3	TGTGCCAGCGGACAGGTTGGCACAGATACGCAGTATTTT	CASGQVGTDTQYF
TRBV12-3/TRBV12-4	-	-	TRBJ1-1	TGTGCCAGCAGTTTAGGCGGGGGGCCTGAAGCTTTCTTT	CASSLGGGPEAFF
TRBV5-1	few	TRBD1	TRBJ2-5	TGCGCCAGCAGCTTGGAGGGGGCCACTCAAGAGACCCAGTACTTC	CASSLEGATQETQYF
TRBV12-3/TRBV12-4	-	TRBD2	TRBJ2-3	TGTGCCAGCAGCGGACTAGCGGGAGAAGGTACGCAGTATTTT	CASSGLAGEGTQYF
TRBV11-2	few	TRBD1	TRBJ2-1	TGTGCCAGCAGTTCCGTGGGACAGGGGAATGAGCAGTTCTTC	CASSSVGQGNEQFF